A single sample is the source of the 6 T cell receptor beta chains below, sequenced in a study of T cells in Graves' hyperthyroidism and ophthalmopathy. RNA transcripts gave rise to amplified TCR beta CDR3 regions. RT-PCR in the first round (using the HTBI primer set) targeted the TCR CDR3. TCRdb reprocessed the multiplex PCR reads via MiXCR and lists one record per CDR3 protein. The sample has approximately 620,000 distinct CDR3 sequences; approximately 15% are singletons. Sequencing was carried out using blood. The receptors originated from a woman in her thirties or forties with Graves' ophthalmopathy.

The chain uses TRBV5-4 and TRBJ1-1, with TRBD1 as a possible D gene (5 bases). From germline, CDR1 is SGHNT and CDR2 YYREEE (reference sequence). This CDR3 is built from 14 residues. V was clipped by 4 bases and J by 3 bases, with 13 bases between them. CDR3 nucleotide sequence: TGTGCCAGCAGCAAGGACGGGACGGACACTGAAGCTTTCTTT. Its protein is CASSKDGTDTEAFF.

This clonotype turned up a few times. The chain couples TRBV20-1 to TRBJ1-5; tentatively, D is TRBD1 (6 bases). Deletions cut 6 bases from V and 5 bases from J, with 14 bases between. This CDR3 region has 13 residues. Germline CDR1 is DFQATT and CDR2 is SNEGSKA (reference sequence). The CDR3 sequence is CSATGQPDQPQHF. DNA for the CDR3: TGCAGTGCGACAGGACAGCCCGATCAGCCCCAGCATTTT.

V usage is TRBV11-2 and J usage is TRBJ1-1; 11 bases fit TRBD1. This CDR3 has 14 amino acids. V gave up 4 bases and J gave up 7 bases; unmatched junction bases: 5. The germline V gene has CDR1 SGHAT and CDR2 FQNNGV. CDR3 coding DNA: TGTGCCAGCAGCTCAGCCGGGACAGGGGGTGAAGCTTTCTTT. It is translated as CASSSAGTGGEAFF.

There are a few counts of this clonotype. In DNA, the CDR3 is TGCGCCAGCAGCTTCGGGGGGGCGGATGAGCAGTTCTTC. Translated, it gives CASSFGGADEQFF. The V call is TRBV5-1, the J call TRBJ2-1, with 8 bases identical to TRBD2. After removal of 2 bases from V and 8 bases from J, the junction contained 3 bases not matched to a gene. CDR3 length: 13 amino acids. Germline values: CDR1 SGHRS, CDR2 YFSETQ.

This chain connects TRBV2 to TRBJ2-1; 7 bases match TRBD2. The CDR3 has 14 amino acids. After removal of 7 bases from V and 9 bases from J, the junction contained 12 bases not matched to a gene. Germline CDR1 reads SNHLY; CDR2 reads FYNNEI. CDR3 sequence reads: CASKRDSTGGEQFF. CDR3 DNA sequence: TGTGCCAGCAAGCGGGACTCCACTGGCGGTGAGCAGTTCTTC. Together with reference TRBV2 and TRBJ2-1, the CDR3 gives the full variable domain: EPEVTQTPSHQVTQMGQEVILRCVPISNHLYFYWYRQILGQKVEFLVSFYNNEISEKSEIFDDQFSVERPDGSNFTLKIRSTKLEDSAMYFCASKRDSTGGEQFFGPGTRLTVL.

This clonotype has a handful of counts. A much larger clone differs by one base, so this may be a read error. The V gene is TRBV24-1, the J gene TRBJ2-3; 10 nucleotides agree with TRBD2. Germline values: CDR1 KGHDR, CDR2 SFDVKD. Trimming cost V 5 bases and J 2 bases; bases outside gene matches: 6. The CDR3 runs to 16 residues. CDR3 coding DNA: TGTGCCACCAGTGGTAGCAGCGGGAGGGTCACAGATACGCAGTATTTT. Its translation: CATSGSSGRVTDTQYF.